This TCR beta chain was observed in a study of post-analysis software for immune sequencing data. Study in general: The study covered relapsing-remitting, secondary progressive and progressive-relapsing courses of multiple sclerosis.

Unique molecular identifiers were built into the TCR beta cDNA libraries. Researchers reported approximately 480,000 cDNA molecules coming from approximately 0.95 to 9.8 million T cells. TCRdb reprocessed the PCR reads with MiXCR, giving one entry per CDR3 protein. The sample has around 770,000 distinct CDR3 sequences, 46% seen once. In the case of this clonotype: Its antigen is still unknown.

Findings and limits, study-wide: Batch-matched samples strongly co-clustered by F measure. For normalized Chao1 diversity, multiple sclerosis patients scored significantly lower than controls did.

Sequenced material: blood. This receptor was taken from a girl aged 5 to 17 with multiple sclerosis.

The CDR3: CSVEDPGVGQYF. CDR3 nucleotide sequence: TGCAGCGTTGAAGATCCGGGCGTGGGGCAGTATTTT. The chain has TRBV29-1 and TRBJ2-3; D not resolved. CDR1 SQVTM and CDR2 ANQGSEA come from the germline V gene. Trimming cost V 0 bases and J 11 bases, with 12 bases left between them. The CDR3 is 12 residues long.